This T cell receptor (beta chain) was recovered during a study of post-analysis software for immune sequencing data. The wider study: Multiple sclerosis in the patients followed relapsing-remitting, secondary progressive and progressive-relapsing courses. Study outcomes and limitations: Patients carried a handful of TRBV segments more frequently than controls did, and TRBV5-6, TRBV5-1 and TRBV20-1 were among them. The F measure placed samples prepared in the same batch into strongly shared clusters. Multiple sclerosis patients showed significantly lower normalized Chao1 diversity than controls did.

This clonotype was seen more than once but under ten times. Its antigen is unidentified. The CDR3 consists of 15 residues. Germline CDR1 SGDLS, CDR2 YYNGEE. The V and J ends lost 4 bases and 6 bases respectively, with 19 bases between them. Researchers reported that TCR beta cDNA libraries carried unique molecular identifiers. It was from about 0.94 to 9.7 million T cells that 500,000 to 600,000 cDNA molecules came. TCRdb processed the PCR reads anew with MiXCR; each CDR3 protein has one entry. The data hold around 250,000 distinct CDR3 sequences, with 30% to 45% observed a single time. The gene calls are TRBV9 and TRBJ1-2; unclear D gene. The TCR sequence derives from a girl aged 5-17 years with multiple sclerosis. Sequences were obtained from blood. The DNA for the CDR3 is TGTGCCAGCAGCTCCCATTCAACCGGTCCGGATGGCTACACCTTC. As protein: CASSSHSTGPDGYTF.